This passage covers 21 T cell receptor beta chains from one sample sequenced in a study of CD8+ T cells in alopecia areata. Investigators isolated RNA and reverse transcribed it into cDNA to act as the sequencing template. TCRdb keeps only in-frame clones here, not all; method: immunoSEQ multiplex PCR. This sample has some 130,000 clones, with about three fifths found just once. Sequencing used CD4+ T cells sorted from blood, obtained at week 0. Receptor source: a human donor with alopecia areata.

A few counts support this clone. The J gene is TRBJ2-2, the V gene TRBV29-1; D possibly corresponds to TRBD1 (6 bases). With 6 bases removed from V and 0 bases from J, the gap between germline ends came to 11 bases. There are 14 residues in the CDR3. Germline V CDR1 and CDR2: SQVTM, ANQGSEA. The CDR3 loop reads CSVLGQPNTGELFF. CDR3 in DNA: TGCAGCGTACTCGGACAGCCGAACACCGGGGAGCTGTTTTTT.

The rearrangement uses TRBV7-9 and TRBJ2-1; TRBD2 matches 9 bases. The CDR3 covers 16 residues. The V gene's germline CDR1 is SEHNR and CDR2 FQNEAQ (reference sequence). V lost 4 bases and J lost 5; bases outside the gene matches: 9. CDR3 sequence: CASSYTLGTSNNEQFF. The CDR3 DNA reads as TGTGCCAGCAGCTATACGCTTGGGACTAGCAACAATGAGCAGTTCTTC. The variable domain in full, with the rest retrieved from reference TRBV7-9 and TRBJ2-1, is DTGVSQNPRHKITKRGQNVTFRCDPISEHNRLYWYRQTLGQGPEFLTYFQNEAQLEKSRLLSDRFSAERPKGSFSTLEIQRTEQGDSAMYLCASSYTLGTSNNEQFFGPGTRLTVL.

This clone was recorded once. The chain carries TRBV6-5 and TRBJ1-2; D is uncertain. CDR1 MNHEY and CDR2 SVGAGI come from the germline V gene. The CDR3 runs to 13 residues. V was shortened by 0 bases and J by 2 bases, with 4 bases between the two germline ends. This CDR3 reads CASSYSENYGYTF. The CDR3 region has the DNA TGTGCCAGCAGTTACTCAGAGAACTATGGCTACACCTTC.

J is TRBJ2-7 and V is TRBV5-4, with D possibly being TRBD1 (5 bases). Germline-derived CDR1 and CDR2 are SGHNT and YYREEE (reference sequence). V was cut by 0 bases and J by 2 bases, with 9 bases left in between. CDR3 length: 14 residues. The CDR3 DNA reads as TGTGCCAGCAGCTTGGCCAGGGCTCCCTACGAGCAGTACTTC. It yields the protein CASSLARAPYEQYF.

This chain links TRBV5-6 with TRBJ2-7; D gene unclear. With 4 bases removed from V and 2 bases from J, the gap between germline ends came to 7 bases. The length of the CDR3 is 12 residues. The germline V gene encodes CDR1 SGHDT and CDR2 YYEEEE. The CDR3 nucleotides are TGTGCCAGCAGCGTCCTAACCTACGAGCAGTACTTC. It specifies CASSVLTYEQYF.

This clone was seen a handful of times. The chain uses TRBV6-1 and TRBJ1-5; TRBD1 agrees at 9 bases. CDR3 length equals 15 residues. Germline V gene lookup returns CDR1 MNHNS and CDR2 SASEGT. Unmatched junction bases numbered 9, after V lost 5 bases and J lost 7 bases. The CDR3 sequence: CASSIGTGIGQPQHF. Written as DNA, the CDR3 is TGTGCCAGCAGTATCGGGACAGGGATTGGACAGCCCCAGCATTTT.

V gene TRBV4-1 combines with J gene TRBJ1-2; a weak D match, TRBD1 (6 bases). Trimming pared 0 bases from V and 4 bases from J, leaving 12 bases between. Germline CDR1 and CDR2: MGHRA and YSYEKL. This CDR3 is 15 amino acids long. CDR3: CASSQDGGPVYGYTF. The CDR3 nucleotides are TGCGCCAGCAGCCAAGATGGGGGGCCAGTCTATGGCTACACCTTC.

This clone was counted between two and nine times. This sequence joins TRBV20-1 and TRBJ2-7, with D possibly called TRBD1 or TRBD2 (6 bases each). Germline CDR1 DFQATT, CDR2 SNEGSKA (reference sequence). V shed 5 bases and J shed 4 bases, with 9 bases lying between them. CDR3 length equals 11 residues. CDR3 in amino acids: CSAGGGYEQYF. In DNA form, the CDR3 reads TGCAGTGCTGGAGGGGGGTACGAGCAGTACTTC.

The CDR3 bases are TGTGCCAGCAGCTTATACGGGGGCCCCTACGAGCAGTACTTC. Translation gives CASSLYGGPYEQYF. The rearrangement uses TRBV7-8 and TRBJ2-7; D may correspond to TRBD1 or TRBD2 (6 bases each). The V end was cut by 2 bases, the J end by 2 bases, with 10 bases between. Germline lookup yields CDR1 SGHVS and CDR2 FQNEAQ. The CDR3 sequence is 14 residues long.

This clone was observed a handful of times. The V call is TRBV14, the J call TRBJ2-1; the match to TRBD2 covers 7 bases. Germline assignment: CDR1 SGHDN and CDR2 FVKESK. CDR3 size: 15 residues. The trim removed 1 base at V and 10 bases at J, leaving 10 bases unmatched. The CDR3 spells CASSQGTSLAREQFF. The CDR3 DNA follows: TGTGCCAGCAGCCAAGGGACTTCACTAGCGAGGGAGCAGTTCTTC.

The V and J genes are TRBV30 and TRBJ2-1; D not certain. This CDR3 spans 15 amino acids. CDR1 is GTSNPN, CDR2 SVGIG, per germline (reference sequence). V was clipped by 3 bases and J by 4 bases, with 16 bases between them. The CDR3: CAWRPDTLLYNEQFF. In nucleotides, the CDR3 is TGTGCCTGGAGGCCCGACACCTTACTGTACAATGAGCAGTTCTTC.

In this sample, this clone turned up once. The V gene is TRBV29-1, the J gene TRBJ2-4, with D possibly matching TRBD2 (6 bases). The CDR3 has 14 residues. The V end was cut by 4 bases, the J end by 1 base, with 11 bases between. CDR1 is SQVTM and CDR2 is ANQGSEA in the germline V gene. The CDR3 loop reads CSVVGGAAKNIQYF. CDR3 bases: TGCAGCGTTGTAGGAGGGGCGGCCAAAAACATTCAGTACTTC.

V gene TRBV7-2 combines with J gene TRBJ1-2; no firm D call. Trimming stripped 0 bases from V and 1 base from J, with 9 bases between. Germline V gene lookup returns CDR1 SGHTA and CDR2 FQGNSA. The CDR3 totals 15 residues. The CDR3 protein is CASSLALGVNYGYTF. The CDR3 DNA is TGTGCCAGCAGCTTAGCGTTGGGCGTTAACTATGGCTACACCTTC. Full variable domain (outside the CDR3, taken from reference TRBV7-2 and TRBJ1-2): GAGVSQSPSNKVTEKGKDVELRCDPISGHTALYWYRQSLGQGLEFLIYFQGNSAPDKSGLPSDRFSAERTGGSVSTLTIQRTQQEDSAVYLCASSLALGVNYGYTFGSGTRLTVV.

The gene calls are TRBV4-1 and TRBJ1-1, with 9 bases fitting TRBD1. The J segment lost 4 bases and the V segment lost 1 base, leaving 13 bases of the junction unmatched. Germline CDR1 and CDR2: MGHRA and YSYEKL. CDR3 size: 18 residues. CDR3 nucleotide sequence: TGCGCCAGCAGCCAAGTTTCAATAATCGGACAGGGGTCCACTGAAGCTTTCTTT. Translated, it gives CASSQVSIIGQGSTEAFF.

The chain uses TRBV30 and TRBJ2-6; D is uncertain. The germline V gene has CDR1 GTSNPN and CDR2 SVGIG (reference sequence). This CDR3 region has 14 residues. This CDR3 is CASTDSSGANVLTF. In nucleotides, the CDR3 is TGTGCTTCGACCGATAGCTCTGGGGCCAACGTCCTGACTTTC. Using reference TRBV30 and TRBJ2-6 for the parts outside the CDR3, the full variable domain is SQTIHQWPATLVQPVGSPLSLECTVEGTSNPNLYWYRQAAGRGLQLLFYSVGIGQISSEVPQNLSASRPQDRQFILSSKKLLLSDSGFYLCASTDSSGANVLTFGAGSRLTVL.

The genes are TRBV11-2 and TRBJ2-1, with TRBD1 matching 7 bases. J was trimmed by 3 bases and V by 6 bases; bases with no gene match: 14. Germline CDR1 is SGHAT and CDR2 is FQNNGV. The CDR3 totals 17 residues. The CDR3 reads CASSRNRGREYYNEQFF. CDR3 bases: TGTGCCAGCAGTCGAAACAGGGGCCGGGAATACTACAATGAGCAGTTCTTC.

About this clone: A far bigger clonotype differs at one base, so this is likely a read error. This CDR3 is CASSRRAQETQYF. The CDR3 DNA reads as TGTGCCAGCAGCCGCCGGGCACAAGAGACCCAGTACTTC. The J gene is TRBJ2-5, the V gene TRBV9; D unclear. Trimming stripped 4 bases from V and 2 bases from J, with 9 bases between. The CDR3 extends over 13 amino acids. The germline CDR1 and CDR2 sequences are SGDLS and YYNGEE.

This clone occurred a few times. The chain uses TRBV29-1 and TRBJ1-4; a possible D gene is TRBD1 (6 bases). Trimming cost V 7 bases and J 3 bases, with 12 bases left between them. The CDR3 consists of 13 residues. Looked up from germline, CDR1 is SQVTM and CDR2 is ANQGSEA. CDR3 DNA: TGCAGCGGGAGGGGGAGCGCTAATGAAAAACTGTTTTTT. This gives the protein CSGRGSANEKLFF.

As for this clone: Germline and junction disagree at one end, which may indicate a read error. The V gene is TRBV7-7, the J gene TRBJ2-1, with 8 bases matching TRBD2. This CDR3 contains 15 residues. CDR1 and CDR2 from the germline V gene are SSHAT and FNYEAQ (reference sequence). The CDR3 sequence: CASSLGAGGHNEQFF. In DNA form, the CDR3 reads TGTGCTAGCAGCTTAGGGGCGGGGGGACACAATGAGCAGTTCTTC.

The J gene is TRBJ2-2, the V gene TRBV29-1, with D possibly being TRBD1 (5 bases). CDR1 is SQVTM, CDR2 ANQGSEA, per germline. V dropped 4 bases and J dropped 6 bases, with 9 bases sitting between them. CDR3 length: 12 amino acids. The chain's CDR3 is CSVAWGSGELFF. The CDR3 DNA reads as TGCAGCGTTGCGTGGGGCTCCGGGGAGCTGTTTTTT.

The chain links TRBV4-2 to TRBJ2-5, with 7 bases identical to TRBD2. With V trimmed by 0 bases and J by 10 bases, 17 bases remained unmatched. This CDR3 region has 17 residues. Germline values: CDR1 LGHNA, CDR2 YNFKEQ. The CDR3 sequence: CASSQDEKRGSVVGQYF. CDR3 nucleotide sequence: TGTGCCAGCAGCCAAGATGAGAAGCGGGGTTCTGTGGTTGGCCAGTACTTC.